This is a list of T cell receptor beta chains from one sample in a study of monozygotic twins with inflammatory bowel disease. TCRdb reanalyzed the 5' RACE reads, giving one entry per CDR3 protein sequence and no DNA. The listing records 150,000 or so distinct CDR3 sequences. The sample comprised blood. These receptors came from a human donor with ulcerative colitis or Crohn's disease, or a healthy co-twin of an affected twin (not recorded which). CDR3s include the opening cysteine and the closing phenylalanine or tryptophan.

CDR3 protein	J gene	V gene
CASSYGGLNTEAFF	TRBJ1-1	TRBV27
CSASPKGGFRPPNEQFF	TRBJ2-1	TRBV20-1
CASSLSGLLYSNQPQHF	TRBJ1-5	TRBV7-2
CASSVAGATNEKLFF	TRBJ1-4	TRBV9
CASSLKGRAYEQYF	TRBJ2-7	TRBV7-9
CASSQVTLNGNTIYF	TRBJ1-3	TRBV14
CASTPFSGRFYEQFF	TRBJ2-1	TRBV2
CASSTRQGANEKLFF	TRBJ1-4	TRBV7-8
CASSVSGAPYNEQFF	TRBJ2-1	TRBV6-1
CAWSRDRGESGELFF	TRBJ2-2	TRBV30
CASSKAVSSTDTQYF	TRBJ2-3	TRBV7-9
CASSEFAGTDTQYF	TRBJ2-3	TRBV25-1
CSARPIAGAGNEQFF	TRBJ2-1	TRBV20-1
CASSYRLAGEVWSWNEQFF	TRBJ2-1	TRBV5-1
CASSEGVGQPQHF	TRBJ1-5	TRBV2
CSVEARRGLAGNTGELFF	TRBJ2-2	TRBV29-1
CASSLEASGSPGTDTQYF	TRBJ2-3	TRBV11-2
CSVPGLAGAGEQFF	TRBJ2-1	TRBV20-1
CSAMGTNQPQHF	TRBJ1-5	TRBV20-1
CSVEDRGLVNEQYF	TRBJ2-7	TRBV29-1
CASSYTGGTEAFF	TRBJ1-1	TRBV7-9
CASSFEGITQYF	TRBJ2-3	TRBV12-3/TRBV12-4
CASSPSADSNYGYTF	TRBJ1-2	TRBV18
CASSKGQGNQPQHF	TRBJ1-5	TRBV27
CAERESGELFF	TRBJ2-2	TRBV7-2
CASSRIPGTSGGASYEQYF	TRBJ2-7	TRBV18
CASSLNPGGFGTDTQYF	TRBJ2-3	TRBV7-3
CASSLGTAADTQYF	TRBJ2-3	TRBV7-6
CASSLAPYTDTQYF	TRBJ2-3	TRBV11-2
CASSLGTISGRETQYF	TRBJ2-5	TRBV5-1
CAIRGSTDTQYF	TRBJ2-3	TRBV10-3
CASSQSIEQFF	TRBJ2-1	TRBV11-2
CASRRDHTAATQYF	TRBJ2-3	TRBV6-1
CASSWGQFSYNSPLHF	TRBJ1-6	TRBV6-5
CASSIPGTLFGAFF	TRBJ1-1	TRBV19
CASSSTGGYGYTF	TRBJ1-2	TRBV7-3
CASSFLLTGLGEEQFF	TRBJ2-1	TRBV7-9
CASSAGGGSYNEQFF	TRBJ2-1	TRBV2
CASSSHVGGFYNEQFF	TRBJ2-1	TRBV7-2
CASSLLWTGLNQPQHF	TRBJ1-5	TRBV19
CASSFRTGPPSGNTIYF	TRBJ1-3	TRBV7-2
CASSLTQGGEQYF	TRBJ2-7	TRBV12-3/TRBV12-4
CAISESKHRNTEAFF	TRBJ1-1	TRBV10-3
CASSPRPTGPYEQYF	TRBJ2-7	TRBV6-1
CAISGLAGSYEQYF	TRBJ2-7	TRBV10-3
CRGTRGMNTEAFF	TRBJ1-1	TRBV20-1
CASSQDPGLSGTQYF	TRBJ2-3	TRBV3-1
CASSLTPTDSNTEAFF	TRBJ1-1	TRBV5-4
CASSLGQETEKLFF	TRBJ1-4	TRBV5-1